The next 4 T cell receptor beta chains were all read from a single sample in a study of identical twins. TCRdb reprocessed the 5' RACE reads with MiXCR, giving one entry per CDR3 protein. This table holds 120,000 to 150,000 distinct CDR3 sequences, around 3.5% found once. Material: memory T cells sorted from blood. All receptors derive from a man between 18 and 29 years old in good health.

This clonotype was detected many times. V usage is TRBV28 and J usage is TRBJ1-5, with 10 bases matching TRBD1. After removal of 2 bases from V and 4 bases from J, the junction contained 5 bases not matched to a gene. CDR1 is MDHEN, CDR2 SYDVKM, per germline. The CDR3 has 16 residues. The CDR3 bases are TGTGCCAGCAGTTTAGGAGGACAGGGGGATAATCAGCCCCAGCATTTT. This translates into CASSLGGQGDNQPQHF.

The J gene is TRBJ2-5, the V gene TRBV7-7; 14 positions match TRBD2. Germline loops: CDR1 SSHAT, CDR2 FNYEAQ (reference sequence). CDR3 length equals 17 residues. Unmatched junction bases numbered 5, after V lost 5 bases and J lost 0 bases. The CDR3 sequence: CASSQGLAGVYQETQYF. The CDR3, as DNA: TGTGCCAGCAGCCAGGGACTAGCGGGAGTGTACCAAGAGACCCAGTACTTC. Filled out from reference TRBV7-7 and TRBJ2-5, the complete variable domain reads GAGVSQSPRYKVTKRGQDVTLRCDPISSHATLYWYQQALGQGPEFLTYFNYEAQPDKSGLPSDRFSAERPEGSISTLTIQRTEQRDSAMYRCASSQGLAGVYQETQYFGPGTRLLVL.

This clonotype was seen repeatedly, ten times or more. The chain recombines TRBV2 with TRBJ1-1; D may be TRBD1 (6 bases). The V end was cut by 10 bases, the J end by 3 bases, with 15 bases between. CDR1 is SNHLY, CDR2 FYNNEI, per germline. The CDR3 covers 13 residues. In DNA form, the CDR3 reads TGTGCCATCCGGATGGGGGGCCACACTGAAGCTTTCTTT. This gives the protein CAIRMGGHTEAFF.

Relative to its sample, this clonotype is medium-sized. The genes are TRBV5-1 and TRBJ2-3, with D possibly matching TRBD1 (6 bases). Germline-derived CDR1 and CDR2 are SGHRS and YFSETQ. This CDR3 is 15 amino acids long. V lost 1 base and J 2 bases, leaving 11 bases between the germline ends. The CDR3 DNA is TGCGCCAGCAGCTTGAGGACAGACCCCACAGATACGCAGTATTTT. It is translated as CASSLRTDPTDTQYF.